Each of the 4 T cell receptor beta chains below was sequenced from the same sample in a study of graft-versus-host responses after intestinal transplantation. The data were produced by immunoSEQ multiplex PCR, yet TCRdb's version contains in-frame clones alone and is incomplete. The sample has 35,000 to 45,000 clones; nearly 90% are singletons. The sample here was PBMCs, taken around 280 days after transplant. The source of these receptors is a human patient who received an intestinal transplant, so some T cells may come from the graft donor.

The chain is built from TRBV19 and TRBJ1-5; TRBD1 might be the D (5 bases). Trimming cost V 5 bases and J 7 bases, with 9 bases left between them. There are 12 residues in the CDR3. Germline assignment: CDR1 LNHDA and CDR2 SQIVND (reference sequence). CDR3 DNA sequence: TGTGCCAGTAGTCAGGGAGCCCAGCCCCAGCATTTT. Translated: CASSQGAQPQHF.

The genes are TRBV11-2 and TRBJ1-1, with unresolved D. The CDR3 sequence is 12 residues long. CDR1 and CDR2 from the germline V gene are SGHAT and FQNNGV. Trimming removed 2 bases at V and 6 bases at J, with 7 bases between. This CDR3 reads CASSLFQPEAFF. DNA for the CDR3: TGTGCCAGCAGCTTATTTCAACCTGAAGCTTTCTTT. The full variable domain, its missing parts supplied by reference TRBV11-2 and TRBJ1-1, is EAGVAQSPRYKIIEKRQSVAFWCNPISGHATLYWYQQILGQGPKLLIQFQNNGVVDDSQLPKDRFSAERLKGVDSTLKIQPAKLEDSAVYLCASSLFQPEAFFGQGTRLTVV.

J is TRBJ2-1 and V is TRBV6-1; 10 nucleotides match TRBD1. Losses at the gene ends were 8 bases for V and 8 bases for J; bases not matched to a gene: 6. Germline V gives CDR1 MNHNS, CDR2 SASEGT. CDR3 length: 13 amino acids. CDR3 nucleotides: TGTGCCAGCGAGGGGGACAGGGGCGATGAGCAGTTCTTC. Translated: CASEGDRGDEQFF.

This clone was observed a few times. V gene TRBV10-3 combines with J gene TRBJ1-1; D uncertain. V lost 11 bases and J lost 0, with 22 bases in between. CDR3 length equals 16 residues. CDR1 is ENHRY, CDR2 SYGVKD, per germline. The CDR3 DNA is TGTGCCGCCACCGAGGGCTCCGTTCTCATGAACACTGAAGCTTTCTTT. This codes for CAATEGSVLMNTEAFF.